This T cell receptor beta chain is drawn from a study of graft-versus-host responses after intestinal transplantation (dated by TCRdb to the early 2020s). Context from the whole study: Recipients received multivisceral, liver-intestinal, or isolated intestinal transplants. All recipients received anti-thymocyte globulin induction followed by maintenance tacrolimus and steroids for two to four years. Donor T cell macrochimerism was defined as a peak of at least 4% donor T cells among recipient peripheral blood mononuclear cells. Rather than going through the commercial service, samples from a few later patients were sequenced in-house on an Illumina MiSeq and processed with MiXCR. The cohort enrolled roughly 25 intestinal transplant recipients including one retransplant, and a few patients lacking pretransplant specimens were excluded. Alloreactive clones were identified by sequencing pre-transplant mixed lymphocyte reaction products and comparing them with unstimulated pre-transplant donor and recipient T cells. Bulk TCR-beta CDR3 sequencing was used to track graft-versus-host and host-versus-graft alloreactive T cell clones in the graft, circulation and bone marrow after intestinal transplantation.

Here is what the overall study found, with its caveats: The relatively low number and heterogeneity of intestinal transplant patients limited the conclusions. Early after transplant, peak levels of circulating GvH clones were found to be associated with declines in HvG clones. In patients with donor T cell macrochimerism, the allografts had high GvH to HvG T cell clonal ratios. GvH clones were found in recipient bone marrow, and some of the GvH clones appeared earlier in ileal mucosa or blood, which is consistent with an intestinal mucosal origin.

Interpreted using the paper, the time point label stands for: cells obtained before transplantation from donor or recipient. In mixed lymphocyte reactions, roughly 200,000 CFSE-labeled pre-transplant responders were plated with roughly 200,000 irradiated violet-dye-labeled stimulators and cultured for 5 to 6 days. Proliferating CD3+CD4+CFSE-low and CD3+CD8+CFSE-low responder cells were FACS-sorted on a BD Influx sorter after the mixed lymphocyte reaction. The method was the immunoSEQ multiplex PCR assay. In most patients, genomic DNA was isolated using the Qiagen DNeasy Blood and Tissue Kit and sent frozen to Adaptive Biotechnologies for TCR sequencing. For most patients, high-throughput TCR-beta CDR3 sequencing of genomic DNA was performed by Adaptive Biotechnologies. Per the source publication's procedure: TCR sequencing data for around 19 patients were retrieved from Adaptive's ImmunoSEQ software; three other patients were processed with MiXCR and VDJtools. CD4 versus CD8 sorting errors were corrected by removing sequences found in both subsets at a frequency ratio below 5:1. CDR3 nucleotide sequences shared between donor and recipient were removed because the origin of such sequences could not be assigned. To count as alloreactive, a clone needed at least 2-fold expansion over unstimulated cells and a minimum CFSE-low frequency of 0.002% (template counts) or 0.001% (read counts). A clone was considered mappable if detected in the sequenced pre-transplant spleen, lymph node, or MLR CFSE-low populations of the donor or recipient. The cumulative frequency of alloreactive clones was calculated as a percentage of all sequences, weighted by copy number. TCRdb limited this immuneACCESS table to in-frame rearrangements with V and J called. A share of clones is missing; checked studies link under half to unresolved V genes, and the rest is unexplained. That table is the source of V, J and clone size, and D and trimming were worked out from the DNA. The sample profile shows 20,000 to 25,000 clones; less than 45% of them were found once. The top ten clones comprise around 1.6% of the sample.

Notes on this clone: Per-base qualities were not stored, and no clone one base away is much larger.

The source material was alloreactive CD8+ T cells from a mixed lymphocyte reaction culture, sampled before intestinal transplant. The intended sense of this specimen's cell subset or site label: CFSE-low proliferating T cells sorted from approximately 6-day pre-transplant mixed lymphocyte reaction (GvH or HvG direction). This receptor was obtained from a human patient who received an intestinal transplant.

The encoded CDR3 is CASSARGPYEQYF. The bases read TGTGCCAGCAGTGCCAGGGGACCTTACGAGCAGTACTTC. The V and J segments used are TRBV27 and TRBJ2-7; a tentative D match to TRBD1 spans 6 bases. Via the germline V gene (reference sequence), CDR1 is MNHEY and CDR2 SMNVEV. From the cysteine through the phenylalanine, the CDR3 covers 13 amino acids. Only CDR3 DNA remains: 39 bases, in frame from the first base. V is shortened by 5 bases, J by 4 bases, and the region joining them spans 12 bases.